This TCR beta chain was captured by sequencing in a study of metastatic and nonmetastatic thyroid tumors. Study-level findings and limits: When malignant thyroid tumors were compared with benign nodules, TCR beta diversity was reportedly significantly higher in the malignant tumors. This held in both blood and tumor samples.

As concerns this clone: Its specificity is not known.

All patients were untreated before thyroid surgery. MiXCR was used by TCRdb to re-call the PCR reads. This sample has 26,000 or so clones, with 3.7% found just once. Between the trimmed V and J ends, which lost 6 bases and 6 bases, there was a span of 11 bases. CDR1 and CDR2 from the germline V gene are SGHAT and FQNNGV. The CDR3 runs 13 residues. This receptor was identified in a male donor with papillary thyroid cancer or a benign thyroid nodule (not recorded which). Some clones in this sample may be carry-over from other donors' samples. The sequenced sample consisted of blood. The chain has TRBV11-2 and TRBJ2-2; D unresolved. The CDR3 DNA follows: TGTGCCAGCAGGCGGATGAGGTCCGGGGAGCTGTTTTTT. Its protein is CASRRMRSGELFF.